Described below is a single T cell receptor (beta chain) sequence and its context. As yet, its antigen is unknown. The germline CDR1 and CDR2 sequences are SGHRS and YFSETQ. This CDR3 has 14 residues. Trimming cost V 5 bases and J 1 base; bases outside gene matches: 5. Clones were sequenced by immunoSEQ multiplex PCR, and TCRdb holds only the in-frame ones, with some missing. The top ten clones hold about 4% of a sample with approximately 90,000 clones, approximately 87% of them seen once. Autoimmune disease history or systemic immunosuppression meant exclusion. Baseline was the first blood sampling point, followed by cycle 4 day 1 and cycle 7 day 1. This entry is derived from a study of OX40 agonist ivuxolimab in advanced cancers. Notes on the study in general: With doses of 0.1-3.0 mg/kg, partial responders showed among the lowest clonal expansion. The study found that CD8+ T cells averaged more expanded clones than CD4+.

This material consisted of CD4+ or CD8+ T cells sorted from blood, taken in a trial of the OX40 agonist ivuxolimab. The chain carries TRBV5-1 and TRBJ1-1, with 7 bases that match TRBD1. The origin of this receptor is an adult with an advanced solid tumor such as melanoma, head and neck, liver or kidney cancer. In DNA form, the CDR3 reads TGCGCCAGCAGTAACCCAGGGGGGAACACTGAAGCTTTCTTT. Translated: CASSNPGGNTEAFF. Using reference TRBV5-1 and TRBJ1-1 for the parts outside the CDR3, the full variable domain is KAGVTQTPRYLIKTRGQQVTLSCSPISGHRSVSWYQQTPGQGLQFLFEYFSETQRNKGNFPGRFSGRQFSNSRSEMNVSTLELGDSALYLCASSNPGGNTEAFFGQGTRLTVV.